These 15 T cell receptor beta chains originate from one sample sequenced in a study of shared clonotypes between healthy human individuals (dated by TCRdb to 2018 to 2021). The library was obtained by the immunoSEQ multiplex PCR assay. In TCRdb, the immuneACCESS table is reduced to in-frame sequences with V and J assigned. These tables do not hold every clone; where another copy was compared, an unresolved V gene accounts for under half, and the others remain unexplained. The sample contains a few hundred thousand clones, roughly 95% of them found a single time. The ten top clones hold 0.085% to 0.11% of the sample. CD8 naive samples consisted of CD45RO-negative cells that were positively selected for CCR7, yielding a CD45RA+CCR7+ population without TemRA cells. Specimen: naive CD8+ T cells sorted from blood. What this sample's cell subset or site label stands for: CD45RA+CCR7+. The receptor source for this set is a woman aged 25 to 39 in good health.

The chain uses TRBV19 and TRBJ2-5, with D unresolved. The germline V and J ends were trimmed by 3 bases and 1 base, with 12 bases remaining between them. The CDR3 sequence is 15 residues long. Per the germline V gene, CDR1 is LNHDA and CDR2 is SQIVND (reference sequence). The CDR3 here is CASSIIAAGQETQYF. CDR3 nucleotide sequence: TGTGCCAGTAGTATTATCGCGGCAGGCCAAGAGACCCAGTACTTC.

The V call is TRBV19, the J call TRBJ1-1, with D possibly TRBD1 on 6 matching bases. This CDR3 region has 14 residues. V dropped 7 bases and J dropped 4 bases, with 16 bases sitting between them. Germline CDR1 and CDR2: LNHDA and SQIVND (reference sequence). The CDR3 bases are TGTGCCAGTATCCCGCGGCAGGGGTTCACTGAAGCTTTCTTT. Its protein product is CASIPRQGFTEAFF.

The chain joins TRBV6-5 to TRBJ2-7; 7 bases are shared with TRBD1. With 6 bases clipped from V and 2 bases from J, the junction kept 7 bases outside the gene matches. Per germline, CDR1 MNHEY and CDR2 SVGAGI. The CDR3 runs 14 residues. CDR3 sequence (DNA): TGTGCCAGCAGCCATACAGGGGTTCCCTACGAGCAGTACTTC. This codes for CASSHTGVPYEQYF.

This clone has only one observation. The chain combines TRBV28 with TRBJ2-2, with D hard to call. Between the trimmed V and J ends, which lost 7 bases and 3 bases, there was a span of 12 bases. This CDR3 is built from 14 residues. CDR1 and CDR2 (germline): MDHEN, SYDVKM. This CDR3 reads CASMYGYDTGELFF. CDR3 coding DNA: TGTGCCAGCATGTACGGGTACGACACCGGGGAGCTGTTTTTT.

The CDR3 DNA reads TGTGCCAGCAGCCCAACACGGGGGCTAGCCAAAAACATTCAGTACTTC. Protein: CASSPTRGLAKNIQYF. This chain connects TRBV28 to TRBJ2-4; D is possibly TRBD1 or TRBD2 (6 bases each). The germline V gene encodes CDR1 MDHEN and CDR2 SYDVKM. V lost 6 bases, J lost 0 bases, and 15 bases lay in between. The CDR3 has 16 residues.

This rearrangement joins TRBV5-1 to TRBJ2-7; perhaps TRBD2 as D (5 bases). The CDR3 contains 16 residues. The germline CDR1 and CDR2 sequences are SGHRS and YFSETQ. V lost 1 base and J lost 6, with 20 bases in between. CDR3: CASSLSLASTWVEQYF. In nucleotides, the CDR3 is TGCGCCAGCAGCTTGAGTTTAGCGAGCACCTGGGTCGAGCAGTACTTC.

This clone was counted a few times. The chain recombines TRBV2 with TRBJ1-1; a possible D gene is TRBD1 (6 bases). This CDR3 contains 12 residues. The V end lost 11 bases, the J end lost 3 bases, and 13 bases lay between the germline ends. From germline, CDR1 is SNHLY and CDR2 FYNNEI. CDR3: CAVGHHHTEAFF. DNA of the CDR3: TGTGCCGTGGGACACCATCACACTGAAGCTTTCTTT.

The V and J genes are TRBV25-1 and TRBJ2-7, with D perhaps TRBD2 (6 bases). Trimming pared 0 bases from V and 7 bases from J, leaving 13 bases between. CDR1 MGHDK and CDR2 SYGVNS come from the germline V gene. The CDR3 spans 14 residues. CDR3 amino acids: CASSEYGGTGEQYF. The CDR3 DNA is TGTGCCAGCAGTGAATATGGGGGGACCGGAGAGCAGTACTTC.

DNA for the CDR3: TGTGCCAGCAGCTTAGTGGGGGGCGATGCTGAAGCTTTCTTT. The encoded protein is CASSLVGGDAEAFF. This chain connects TRBV7-9 to TRBJ1-1; D is perhaps TRBD1 (6 bases). The germline CDR1 and CDR2 sequences are SEHNR and FQNEAQ (reference sequence). The CDR3 extends over 14 amino acids. V was trimmed by 1 base and J by 6 bases, leaving 12 bases between them.

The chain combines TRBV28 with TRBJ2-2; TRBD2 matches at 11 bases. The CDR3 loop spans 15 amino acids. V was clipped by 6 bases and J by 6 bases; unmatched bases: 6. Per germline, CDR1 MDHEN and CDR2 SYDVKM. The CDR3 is CASSLLLAGAGELFF. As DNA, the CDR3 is TGTGCCAGCAGCCTTTTACTAGCGGGAGCCGGGGAGCTGTTTTTT.

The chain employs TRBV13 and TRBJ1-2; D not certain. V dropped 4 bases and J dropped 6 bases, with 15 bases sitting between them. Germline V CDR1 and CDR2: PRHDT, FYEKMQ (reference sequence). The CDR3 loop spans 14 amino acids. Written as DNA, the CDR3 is TGTGCCAGCAGCTCCCGGACCGTCATTCATGGCTACACCTTC. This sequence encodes CASSSRTVIHGYTF.

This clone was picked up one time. CDR3 bases: TGTGCCAGCAGTTTACGGCAGGGGTTCAACGAGCAGTACTTC. Its translation is CASSLRQGFNEQYF. The J gene is TRBJ2-7, the V gene TRBV27, with D perhaps matching TRBD1 (6 bases). V lost 2 bases to trimming and J lost 5 bases, with 13 bases between them. CDR3 length: 14 amino acids. Germline CDR1 MNHEY, CDR2 SMNVEV (reference sequence).

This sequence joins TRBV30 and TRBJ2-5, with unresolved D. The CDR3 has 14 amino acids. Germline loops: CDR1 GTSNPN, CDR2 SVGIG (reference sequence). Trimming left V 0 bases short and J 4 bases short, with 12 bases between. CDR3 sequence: CAWSVLEQGETQYF. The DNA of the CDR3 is TGTGCCTGGAGTGTATTGGAACAAGGAGAGACCCAGTACTTC.

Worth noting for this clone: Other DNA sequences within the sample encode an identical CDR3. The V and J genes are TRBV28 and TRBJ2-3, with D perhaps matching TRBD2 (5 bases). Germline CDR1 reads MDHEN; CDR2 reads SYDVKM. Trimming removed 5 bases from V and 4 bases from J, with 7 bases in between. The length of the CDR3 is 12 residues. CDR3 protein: CASSLGADTQYF. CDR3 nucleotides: TGTGCCAGCAGTCTCGGGGCAGATACGCAGTATTTT.

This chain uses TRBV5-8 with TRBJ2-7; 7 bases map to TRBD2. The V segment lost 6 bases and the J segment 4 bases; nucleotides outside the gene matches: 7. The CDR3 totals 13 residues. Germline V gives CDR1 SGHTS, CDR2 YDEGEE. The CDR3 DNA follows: TGTGCCAGCACCCTGGGGGGGATATACGAGCAGTACTTC. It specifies CASTLGGIYEQYF.